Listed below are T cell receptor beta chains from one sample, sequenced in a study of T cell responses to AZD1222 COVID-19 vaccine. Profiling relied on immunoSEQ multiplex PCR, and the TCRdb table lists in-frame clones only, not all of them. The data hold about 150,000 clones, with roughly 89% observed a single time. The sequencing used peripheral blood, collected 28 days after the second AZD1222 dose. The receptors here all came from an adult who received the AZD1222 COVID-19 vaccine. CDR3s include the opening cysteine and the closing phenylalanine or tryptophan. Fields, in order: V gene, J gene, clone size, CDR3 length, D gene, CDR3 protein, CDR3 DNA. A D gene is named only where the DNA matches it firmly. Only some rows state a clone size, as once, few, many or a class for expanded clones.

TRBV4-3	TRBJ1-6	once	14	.	CASSQGGVGSPLHF	TGCGCCAGCAGCCAAGGTGGGGTTGGTTCACCCCTCCACTTT
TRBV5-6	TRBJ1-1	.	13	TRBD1	CASSLAQGAMAFF	TGTGCCAGCAGCTTGGCCCAGGGGGCAATGGCTTTCTTT
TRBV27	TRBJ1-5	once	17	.	CASSLSVQGRGNQPQHF	TGTGCCAGCAGTTTATCGGTACAGGGACGGGGGAATCAGCCCCAGCATTTT
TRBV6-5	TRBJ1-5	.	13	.	CASRREADQPQHF	TGTGCCAGCAGGCGGGAAGCTGATCAGCCCCAGCATTTT
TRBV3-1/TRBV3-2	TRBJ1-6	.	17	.	CASSQEKSWADNSPLHF	TGTGCCAGCAGCCAAGAAAAGAGTTGGGCAGATAATTCACCCCTCCACTTT
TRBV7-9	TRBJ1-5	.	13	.	CASSFGPDQPQHF	TGTGCCAGCAGCTTCGGCCCCGACCAGCCCCAGCATTTT
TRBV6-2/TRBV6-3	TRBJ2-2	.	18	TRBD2	CASSYPGWLAGAPGELFF	TGTGCCAGCAGTTACCCTGGTTGGCTAGCGGGTGCCCCCGGGGAGCTGTTTTTT
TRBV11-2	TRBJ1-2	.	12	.	CASSLDRVGYTF	TGTGCCAGCAGCTTAGACAGGGTTGGCTACACCTTC
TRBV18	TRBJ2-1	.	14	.	CASSPQTGQSVQFF	TGTGCCAGCTCACCACAGACGGGCCAGTCAGTGCAGTTCTTC
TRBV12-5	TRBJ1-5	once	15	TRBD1	CASGSHRGGNQPQHF	TGTGCTAGTGGTTCGCACAGGGGGGGCAATCAGCCCCAGCATTTT
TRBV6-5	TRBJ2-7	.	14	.	CASSLGDRLYEQYF	TGTGCCAGCAGTCTCGGGGACCGACTCTACGAGCAGTACTTC
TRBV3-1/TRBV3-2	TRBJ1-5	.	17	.	CASSQGGGWGAGQPQHF	TGTGCCAGCAGCCAAGGGGGTGGTTGGGGCGCGGGTCAGCCCCAGCATTTT
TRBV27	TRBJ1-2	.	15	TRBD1	CASSLGQGANYGYTF	TGTGCCAGCAGTTTAGGACAGGGGGCTAACTATGGCTACACCTTC
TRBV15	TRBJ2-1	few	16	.	CATSWFTGGSYNEQFF	TGTGCCACCAGCTGGTTTACAGGTGGCTCCTACAATGAGCAGTTCTTC
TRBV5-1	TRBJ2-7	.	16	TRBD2	CASSSRGEDLSYEQYF	TGCGCCAGCAGCAGCCGGGGGGAGGACTTGTCCTACGAGCAGTACTTC
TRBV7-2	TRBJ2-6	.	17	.	CASSLAGHLSGANVLTF	TGTGCCAGCAGCTTAGCGGGACACCTCTCTGGGGCCAACGTCCTGACTTTC
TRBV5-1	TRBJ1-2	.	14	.	CASSLEAGSDGYTF	TGCGCCAGCAGCTTGGAGGCAGGGTCCGATGGCTACACCTTC
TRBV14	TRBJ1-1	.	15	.	CASSLWTEKNTEAFF	TGTGCCAGCAGCCTGTGGACGGAAAAGAACACTGAAGCTTTCTTT
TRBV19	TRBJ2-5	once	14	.	CASSADYGQETQYF	TGTGCCAGTAGTGCGGACTACGGGCAAGAGACCCAGTACTTC
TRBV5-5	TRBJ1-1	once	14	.	CASSFIGQVTEAFF	TGTGCCAGCAGCTTCATTGGGCAGGTCACTGAAGCTTTCTTT
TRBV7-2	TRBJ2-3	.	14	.	CASRPRSGTDTQYF	TGTGCCAGCAGACCGAGAAGTGGCACAGATACGCAGTATTTT
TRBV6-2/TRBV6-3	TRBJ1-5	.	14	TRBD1	CASSGTGWNQPQHF	TGTGCCAGCAGCGGGACAGGGTGGAATCAGCCCCAGCATTTT
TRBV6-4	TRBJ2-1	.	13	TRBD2	CASRGLAWYEQFF	TGTGCCAGCAGGGGACTAGCTTGGTATGAGCAGTTCTTC
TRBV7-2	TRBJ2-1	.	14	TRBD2	CASSALAGGYEQFF	TGTGCCAGCAGCGCGCTAGCGGGGGGCTATGAGCAGTTCTTC
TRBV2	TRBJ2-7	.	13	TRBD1	CARSGGGGSEQYF	TGTGCTCGCTCAGGGGGTGGGGGTAGTGAGCAGTACTTC
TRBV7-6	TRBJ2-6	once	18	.	CASSLPLQGYSGANVLTF	TGTGCCAGCAGCTTACCGCTCCAGGGTTATTCTGGGGCCAACGTCCTGACTTTC
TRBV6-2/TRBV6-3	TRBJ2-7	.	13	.	CASSYGGAREQYF	TGTGCCAGCAGTTACGGAGGGGCGAGGGAGCAGTACTTC
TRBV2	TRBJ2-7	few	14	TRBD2	CASTGVGGAYEQYF	TGTGCCAGCACTGGGGTCGGGGGGGCTTACGAGCAGTACTTC
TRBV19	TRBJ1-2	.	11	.	CASSIAGPATF	TGTGCCAGTAGTATCGCCGGGCCCGCCACCTTC
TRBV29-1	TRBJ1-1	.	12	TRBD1	CSANRGNTEAFF	TGCAGCGCGAACAGGGGGAACACTGAAGCTTTCTTT
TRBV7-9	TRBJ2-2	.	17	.	CASSSLTVGERTGELFF	TGTGCCAGCAGCTCCTTGACAGTGGGAGAGAGGACCGGGGAGCTGTTTTTT
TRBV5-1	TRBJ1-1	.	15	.	CASSDPGQMNTEAFF	TGCGCCAGCAGCGATCCTGGACAGATGAACACTGAAGCTTTCTTT
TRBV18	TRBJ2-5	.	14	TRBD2	CASSLGLVEETQYF	TGTGCCAGCTCACTGGGACTAGTGGAAGAGACCCAGTACTTC
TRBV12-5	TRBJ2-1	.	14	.	CASSPQGGAYEQFF	TGTGCTAGCTCTCCTCAGGGGGGGGCCTATGAGCAGTTCTTC
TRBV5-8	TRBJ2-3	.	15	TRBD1	CASSDPGQGSDTQYF	TGTGCCAGCAGCGACCCGGGACAGGGGTCAGATACGCAGTATTTT
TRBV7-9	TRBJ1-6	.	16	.	CASSLDLSSYNSPLHF	TGTGCCAGCAGCTTAGATCTGAGCTCCTATAATTCACCCCTCCACTTT
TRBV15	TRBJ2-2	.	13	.	CATSRRQTGELFF	TGTGCCACCAGCAGGCGACAGACCGGGGAGCTGTTTTTT
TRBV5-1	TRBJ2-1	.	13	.	CASSFWGYNEQFF	TGCGCCAGCAGCTTTTGGGGCTACAATGAGCAGTTCTTC
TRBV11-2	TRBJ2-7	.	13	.	CASSPFSSYEQYF	TGTGCCAGCAGCCCATTTTCTAGCTACGAGCAGTACTTC
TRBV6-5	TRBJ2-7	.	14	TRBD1	CASSRPGQGYEQYF	TGTGCCAGCAGTCGGCCGGGACAGGGCTACGAGCAGTACTTC
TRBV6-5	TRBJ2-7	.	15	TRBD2	CASSMTSGGSYEQYF	TGTGCCAGCAGTATGACTAGCGGGGGGTCCTACGAGCAGTACTTC
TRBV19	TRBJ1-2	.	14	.	CASSPGRINYGYTF	TGTGCCAGTAGCCCGGGACGGATTAACTATGGCTACACCTTC
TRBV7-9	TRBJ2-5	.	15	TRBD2	CASSLMRGGGETQYF	TGTGCCAGCAGCTTAATGCGGGGGGGCGGAGAGACCCAGTACTTC
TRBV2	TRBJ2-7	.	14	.	CASKGEAGPYEQYF	TGTGCCAGCAAGGGGGAGGCAGGGCCCTACGAGCAGTACTTC
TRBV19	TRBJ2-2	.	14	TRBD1	CASRTGGYTGELFF	TGTGCCAGTAGGACAGGGGGCTACACCGGGGAGCTGTTTTTT
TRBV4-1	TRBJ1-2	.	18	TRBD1	CASSQTPRTGISPYGYTF	TGCGCCAGCAGCCAAACACCCCGGACAGGGATAAGCCCCTATGGCTACACCTTC
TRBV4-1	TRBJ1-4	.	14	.	CASSQQGMDEKLFF	TGCGCCAGCAGTCAACAGGGAATGGATGAAAAACTGTTTTTT
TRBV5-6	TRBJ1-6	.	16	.	CASSSGSQGSDSPLHF	TGTGCCAGCAGCTCGGGAAGTCAGGGTAGTGATTCACCCCTCCACTTT
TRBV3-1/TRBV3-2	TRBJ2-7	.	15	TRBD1	CASSQEGTGMYEQYF	TGTGCCAGCAGCCAAGAGGGGACAGGGATGTACGAGCAGTACTTC
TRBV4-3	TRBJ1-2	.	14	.	CASSQGGQSYGYTF	TGCGCCAGCAGCCAAGGTGGCCAAAGCTATGGCTACACCTTC
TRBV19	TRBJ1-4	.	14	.	CASSPGNGNEKLFF	TGTGCCAGTAGTCCGGGGAATGGTAATGAAAAACTGTTTTTT